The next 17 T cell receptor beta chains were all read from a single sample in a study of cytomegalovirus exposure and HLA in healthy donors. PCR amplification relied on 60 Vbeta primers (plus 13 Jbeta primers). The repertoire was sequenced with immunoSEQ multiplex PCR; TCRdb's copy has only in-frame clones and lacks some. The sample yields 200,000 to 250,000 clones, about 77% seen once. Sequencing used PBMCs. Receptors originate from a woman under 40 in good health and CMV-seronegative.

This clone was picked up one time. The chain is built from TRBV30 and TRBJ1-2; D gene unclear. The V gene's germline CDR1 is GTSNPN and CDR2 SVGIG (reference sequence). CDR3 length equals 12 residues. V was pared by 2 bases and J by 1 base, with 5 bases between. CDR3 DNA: TGTGCCTGGAGTATCCATAACTATGGCTACACCTTC. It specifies CAWSIHNYGYTF. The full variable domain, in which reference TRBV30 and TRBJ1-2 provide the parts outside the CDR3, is SQTIHQWPATLVQPVGSPLSLECTVEGTSNPNLYWYRQAAGRGLQLLFYSVGIGQISSEVPQNLSASRPQDRQFILSSKKLLLSDSGFYLCAWSIHNYGYTFGSGTRLTVV.

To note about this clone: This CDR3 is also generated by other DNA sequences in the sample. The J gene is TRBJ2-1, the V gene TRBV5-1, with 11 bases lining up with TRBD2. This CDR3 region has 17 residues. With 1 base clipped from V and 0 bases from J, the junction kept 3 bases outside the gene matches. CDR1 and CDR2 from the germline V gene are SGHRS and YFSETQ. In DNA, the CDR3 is TGCGCCAGCAGCTTGACTAGCGGGGGATACTCCTACAATGAGCAGTTCTTC. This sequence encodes CASSLTSGGYSYNEQFF. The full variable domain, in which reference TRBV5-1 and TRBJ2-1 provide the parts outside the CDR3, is KAGVTQTPRYLIKTRGQQVTLSCSPISGHRSVSWYQQTPGQGLQFLFEYFSETQRNKGNFPGRFSGRQFSNSRSEMNVSTLELGDSALYLCASSLTSGGYSYNEQFFGPGTRLTVL.

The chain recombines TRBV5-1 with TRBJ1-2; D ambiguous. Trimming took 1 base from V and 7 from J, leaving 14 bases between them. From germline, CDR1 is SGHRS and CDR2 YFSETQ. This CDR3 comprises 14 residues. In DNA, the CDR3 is TGCGCCAGCAGCTTGTTGGCCGCCTCGGGTGGCTACACCTTC. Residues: CASSLLAASGGYTF. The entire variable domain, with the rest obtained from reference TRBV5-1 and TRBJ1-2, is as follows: KAGVTQTPRYLIKTRGQQVTLSCSPISGHRSVSWYQQTPGQGLQFLFEYFSETQRNKGNFPGRFSGRQFSNSRSEMNVSTLELGDSALYLCASSLLAASGGYTFGSGTRLTVV.

The CDR3 DNA reads as TGTGCCACTCCCGGGACTAGTAACACCGGGGAGCTGTTTTTT. Translation gives CATPGTSNTGELFF. V and J are TRBV2 and TRBJ2-2; 8 nucleotides match TRBD2. The CDR3 has 14 amino acids. Germline CDR1 and CDR2: SNHLY and FYNNEI. V dropped 10 bases and J dropped 2; count of bases not matched to a gene: 6.

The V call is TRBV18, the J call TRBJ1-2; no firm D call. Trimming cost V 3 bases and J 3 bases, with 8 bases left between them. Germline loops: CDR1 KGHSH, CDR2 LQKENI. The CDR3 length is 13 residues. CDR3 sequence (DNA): TGTGCCAGCTCACCCGGAGCGTACTATGGCTACACCTTC. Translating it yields CASSPGAYYGYTF.

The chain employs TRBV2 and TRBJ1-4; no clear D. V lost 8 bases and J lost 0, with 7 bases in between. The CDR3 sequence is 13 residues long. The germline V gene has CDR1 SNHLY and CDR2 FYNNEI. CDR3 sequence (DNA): TGTGCCAGCCTGGGAGCAACTAATGAAAAACTGTTTTTT. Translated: CASLGATNEKLFF.

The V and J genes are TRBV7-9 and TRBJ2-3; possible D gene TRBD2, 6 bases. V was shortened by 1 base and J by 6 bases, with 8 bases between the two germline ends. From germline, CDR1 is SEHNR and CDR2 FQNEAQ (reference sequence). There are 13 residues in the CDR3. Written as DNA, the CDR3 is TGTGCCAGCAGCTTAGACGGGGGTGATACGCAGTATTTT. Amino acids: CASSLDGGDTQYF.

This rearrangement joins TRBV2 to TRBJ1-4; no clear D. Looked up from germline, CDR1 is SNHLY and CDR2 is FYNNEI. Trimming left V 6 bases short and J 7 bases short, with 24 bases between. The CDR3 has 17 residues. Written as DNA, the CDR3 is TGTGCCAGCAGCCACGACAAGGACCGACGCGGGGTTGAAAAACTGTTTTTT. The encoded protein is CASSHDKDRRGVEKLFF.

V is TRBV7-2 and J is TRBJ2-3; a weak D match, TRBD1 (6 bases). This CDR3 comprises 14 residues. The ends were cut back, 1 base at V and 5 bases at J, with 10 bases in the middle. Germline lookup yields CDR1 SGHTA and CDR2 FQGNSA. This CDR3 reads CASSLEWDKDTQYF. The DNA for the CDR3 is TGTGCCAGCAGCTTAGAATGGGACAAAGATACGCAGTATTTT.

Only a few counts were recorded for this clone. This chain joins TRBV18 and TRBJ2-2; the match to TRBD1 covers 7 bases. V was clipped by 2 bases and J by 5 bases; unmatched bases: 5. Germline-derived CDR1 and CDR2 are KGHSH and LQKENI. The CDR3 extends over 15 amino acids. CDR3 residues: CASSPATGLTGELFF. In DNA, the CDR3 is TGTGCCAGCTCACCAGCGACAGGGTTAACCGGGGAGCTGTTTTTT.

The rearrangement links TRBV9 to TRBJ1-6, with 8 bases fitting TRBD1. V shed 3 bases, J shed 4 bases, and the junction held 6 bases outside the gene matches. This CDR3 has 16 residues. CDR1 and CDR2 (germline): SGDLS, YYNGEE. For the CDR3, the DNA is TGTGCCAGCAGCGCCACAGGGGGGGGGTATAATTCACCCCTCCACTTT. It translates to CASSATGGGYNSPLHF.

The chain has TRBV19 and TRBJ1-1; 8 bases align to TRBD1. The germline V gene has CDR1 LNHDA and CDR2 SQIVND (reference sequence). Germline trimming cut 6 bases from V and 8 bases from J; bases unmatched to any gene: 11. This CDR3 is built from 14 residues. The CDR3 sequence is CASRLTDREGEAFF. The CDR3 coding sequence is TGTGCCAGTAGACTTACGGACAGGGAGGGCGAAGCTTTCTTT.

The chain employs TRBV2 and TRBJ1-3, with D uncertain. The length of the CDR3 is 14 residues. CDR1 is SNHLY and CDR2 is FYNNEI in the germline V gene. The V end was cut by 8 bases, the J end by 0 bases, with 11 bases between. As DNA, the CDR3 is TGTGCCAGCGACTTGGGGAGCTCTGGAAACACCATATATTTT. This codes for CASDLGSSGNTIYF.

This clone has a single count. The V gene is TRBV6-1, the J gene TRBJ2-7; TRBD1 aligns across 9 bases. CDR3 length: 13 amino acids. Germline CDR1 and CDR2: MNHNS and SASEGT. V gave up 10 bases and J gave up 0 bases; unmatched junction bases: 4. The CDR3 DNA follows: TGTGCCACCGGGACAGGGACCTCCTACGAGCAGTACTTC. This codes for CATGTGTSYEQYF.

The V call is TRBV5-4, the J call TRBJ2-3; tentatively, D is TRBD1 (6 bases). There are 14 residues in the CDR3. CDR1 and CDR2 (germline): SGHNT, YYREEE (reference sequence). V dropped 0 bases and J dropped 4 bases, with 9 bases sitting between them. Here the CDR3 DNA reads TGTGCCAGCAGCTTGGTGGGGGCCCCAGATACGCAGTATTTT. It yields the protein CASSLVGAPDTQYF.

CDR3 sequence: CASSPVTGGMNTEAFF. The DNA for the CDR3 is TGCGCCAGCAGCCCGGTGACAGGGGGAATGAACACTGAAGCTTTCTTT. V and J are TRBV4-1 and TRBJ1-1, with 9 bases fitting TRBD1. This CDR3 contains 16 residues. Germline assignment: CDR1 MGHRA and CDR2 YSYEKL. The junction had 6 bases not matched to a gene; V was cut back by 4 bases and J by 0 bases.

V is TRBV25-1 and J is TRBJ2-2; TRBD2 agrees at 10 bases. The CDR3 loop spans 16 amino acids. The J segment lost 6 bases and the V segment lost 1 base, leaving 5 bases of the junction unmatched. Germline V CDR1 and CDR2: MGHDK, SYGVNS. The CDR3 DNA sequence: TGTGCCAGCAGTGAATGGGTAGCGGGGGGAGCCGGGGAGCTGTTTTTT. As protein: CASSEWVAGGAGELFF.